The rows below give T cell receptor beta chains drawn from one sample of a study of T cells after yellow fever vaccination. TCRdb itself ran the 5' RACE reads through MiXCR, one entry per CDR3 protein. The table includes about 260,000 distinct CDR3 sequences, 10% to 15% detected once. The source was CD4+ T cells sorted from PBMCs, collected 45 days after the yellow fever booster vaccination. Receptors originate from a man younger than 45 who received the YFV17D yellow fever vaccine. CDR3s include the opening cysteine and the closing phenylalanine or tryptophan. The D gene is left open where the match is weak. Only some rows state a clone size, as once, few, many or a class for expanded clones.

v_gene	d_gene	j_gene	abundance	CDR3nt	CDR3aa
TRBV6-2/TRBV6-3	.	TRBJ2-1	.	TGTGCCAGCAGCCGACAAAATGAGCAGTTCTTC	CASSRQNEQFF
TRBV27	TRBD2	TRBJ2-5	few	TGTGCCAGCAGTCAGGGACTAGCGGGAGTCTACCAAGAGACCCAGTACTTC	CASSQGLAGVYQETQYF
TRBV7-2	TRBD2	TRBJ2-3	.	TGTGCCAGCAGCTTAGGGGGGACTAGCAGCGATACGCAGTATTTT	CASSLGGTSSDTQYF
TRBV6-2/TRBV6-3	.	TRBJ1-1	few	TGTGCCAGCAGTCTACTCGACAGAAACACTGAAGCTTTCTTT	CASSLLDRNTEAFF
TRBV7-9	.	TRBJ2-1	.	TGTGCCAGCAGCTCAACGATTGGGGGTAATGAGCAGTTCTTC	CASSSTIGGNEQFF
TRBV7-2	.	TRBJ2-5	.	TGTGCCAGCAGCTCCATCCGCTTAGAGACCCAGTACTTC	CASSSIRLETQYF
TRBV11-2	TRBD2	TRBJ2-1	.	TGTGCCAGCAGCTTAGCCGGACTAGCGGGAGGGAATGAGCAGTTCTTC	CASSLAGLAGGNEQFF
TRBV29-1	.	TRBJ2-3	few	TGCAGCGTTGGGGAGGCCTATGCGACAGATACGCAGTATTTT	CSVGEAYATDTQYF
TRBV20-1	.	TRBJ2-3	.	TGCAGTGCTAGAGATTCGAGGACCTATACGCAGTATTTT	CSARDSRTYTQYF
TRBV4-3	TRBD1	TRBJ2-6	few	TGCGCCAGCAGCCACACCGGGACAGGGCTCTCTGGGGCCAACGTCCTGACTTTC	CASSHTGTGLSGANVLTF
TRBV9	TRBD2	TRBJ2-7	.	TGTGCCAGCAGCACAAGCGGGGTCGGTGAGCAGTACTTC	CASSTSGVGEQYF
TRBV12-3/TRBV12-4	TRBD2	TRBJ2-1	few	TGTGCCAGCAGTTTCCCCCGAGGGCTAGCGGGAGTGCATGAGCAGTTCTTC	CASSFPRGLAGVHEQFF
TRBV5-1	TRBD1	TRBJ1-6	.	TGCGCCAGCAGCCCGAACGCAGACCAGGGGACAGGGGCCCTCCACTTT	CASSPNADQGTGALHF
TRBV28	TRBD2	TRBJ2-1	.	TGTGCCAGCAACTCGGGGCGGGGGAGTTACAATGCGCAGTTCTTC	CASNSGRGSYNAQFF
TRBV20-1	TRBD2	TRBJ2-3	.	TGCAGTGCTACTAGCGGGAGGGCCATGGAAGATACGCAGTATTTT	CSATSGRAMEDTQYF
TRBV11-2	.	TRBJ1-2	few	TGTGCCAGCAGCCCCGCGAGGCGTGGCTACACCTTC	CASSPARRGYTF
TRBV12-3/TRBV12-4	TRBD1	TRBJ1-6	few	TGTGCCAGCAGTTTAGGCGGGACAGTGTATAATTCACCCCTCCACTTT	CASSLGGTVYNSPLHF
TRBV18	TRBD2	TRBJ2-3	few	TGTGCCAGCTCACCGGTAATAGCGGGAGGATACACAGATACGCAGTATTTT	CASSPVIAGGYTDTQYF
TRBV12-3/TRBV12-4	.	TRBJ2-5	many	TGTGCCAGCAGTTTGGGCTGGGGGGTAGAGACCCAGTACTTC	CASSLGWGVETQYF
TRBV6-1	.	TRBJ2-7	once	TGTGCCAGCAGCCTTGTTAGGGCTTCGTTAAATTCCTACGAGCAGTACTTC	CASSLVRASLNSYEQYF
TRBV5-1	TRBD2	TRBJ2-3	.	TGCGCCAGCAGCTTGACTCTGCGGGAGGCCGTGGGAAATACGCAGTATTTT	CASSLTLREAVGNTQYF
TRBV12-3/TRBV12-4	.	TRBJ1-1	.	TGTGCCAGCCAACCGGGGGGCACTGAAGCTTTCTTT	CASQPGGTEAFF
TRBV7-2	.	TRBJ2-5	few	TGTGCCAGCAGCTTAGCGGGACTGCTACAAGAGACCCAGTACTTC	CASSLAGLLQETQYF
TRBV19	.	TRBJ2-1	.	TGTGCCAGTAGTATAAAGGGGAATGAGCAGTTCTTC	CASSIKGNEQFF
TRBV20-1	.	TRBJ2-1	.	TGCAGTGCCATTACAGGGTCCACGGCTGGCGGGAGATTATCCTACTCTTATGAGCAGTTCTTC	CSAITGSTAGGRLSYSYEQFF
TRBV6-5	.	TRBJ1-4	.	TGTGCCAGCAGCAGAGACCCGGCAACTAATGAAAAACTGTTTTTT	CASSRDPATNEKLFF
TRBV5-6	.	TRBJ1-2	.	TGTGCCAGCAGCTTGGTCGGGCAGACTTATGGCTACACCTTC	CASSLVGQTYGYTF
TRBV6-1	.	TRBJ1-5	.	TGTGCCAGCCTCCGGGACGTATATAGCAATCAGCCCCAGCATTTT	CASLRDVYSNQPQHF
TRBV9	TRBD2	TRBJ2-1	.	TGTGCCAGCAGCTTGGGACTAGCGGGAGGGATCGACAATGAGCAGTTCTTC	CASSLGLAGGIDNEQFF
TRBV28	.	TRBJ2-3	.	TGTGCCAGCAGTCCTCCCCTGGATACGCAGTATTTT	CASSPPLDTQYF
TRBV7-2	TRBD1	TRBJ1-2	.	TGTGCCAGCAGCTTACCACAGGGGGCTCTCTATGGCTACACCTTC	CASSLPQGALYGYTF
TRBV4-2	.	TRBJ1-2	.	TGTGCCAGCAGCCAAGTTTCTCTGGGGGGGTCGATCGGCTACACCTTC	CASSQVSLGGSIGYTF
TRBV6-1	.	TRBJ1-1	few	TGTGCCAGCACTCTTAAGCGGTACACTGAAGCTTTCTTT	CASTLKRYTEAFF
TRBV25-1	.	TRBJ2-5	few	TGTGCCAGCAGCAGACCGGGGATCGGGGAGACCCAGTACTTC	CASSRPGIGETQYF
TRBV12-3/TRBV12-4	.	TRBJ2-7	.	TGTGCCAGCAGTTTGGGGCAGGGGTGGAACGAGCAGTACTTC	CASSLGQGWNEQYF
TRBV20-1	TRBD2	TRBJ2-2	few	TGCAGTGCTAGAGTAGCGGGCGTGAACACCGGGGAGCTGTTTTTT	CSARVAGVNTGELFF
TRBV18	.	TRBJ2-5	many	TGTGCCAGCTCACCACCGGAGGCGGGAAGGCACGGAGAGACCCAGTACTTC	CASSPPEAGRHGETQYF
TRBV11-2	.	TRBJ2-2	.	TGTGCCAGCACCAAAGGAGGGACAAACACCGGGGAGCTGTTTTTT	CASTKGGTNTGELFF
TRBV9	.	TRBJ2-7	few	TGTGCCAGCAGCGGCCTTGGGGGGAGCTACGAGCAGTACTTC	CASSGLGGSYEQYF
TRBV10-2	.	TRBJ1-4	many	TGCGCCAGCAGTGAGTCCGGGGGGCGAGGTGAAAAACTGTTTTTT	CASSESGGRGEKLFF